Below, 9 T cell receptor beta chains from the same sample are listed, as sequenced in a study of sequential checkpoint blockade in melanoma. Profiled with immunoSEQ multiplex PCR; TCRdb holds only in-frame clones, not every one. This table holds 2,500 to 3,500 clones, roughly 30% found once. Treatment noted: randomized to nivolumab then ipilimumab (arm A) or the reverse (arm B). Sample: tumor tissue (inferred from file names), taken from a patient given nivolumab and ipilimumab in sequence. The receptors were gathered from a human donor with melanoma.

This clone was found a few times. Other nucleotide sequences in the sample specify the same CDR3. The chain employs TRBV19 and TRBJ1-2; D is unclear. Germline CDR1 reads LNHDA; CDR2 reads SQIVND (reference sequence). V was pared by 3 bases and J by 2 bases, with 10 bases between. The length of the CDR3 is 14 residues. DNA of the CDR3: TGTGCCAGTAGTATCCCCGGGATAAACTATGGCTACACCTTC. Its translation is CASSIPGINYGYTF.

In this sample, this clone is medium-sized (0.01 to 0.1%). The chain is built from TRBV6-8 and TRBJ2-2, with D unclear. The V and J ends lost 2 bases and 1 base respectively, with 11 bases between them. The germline gives CDR1 MNHGY, CDR2 SAAAGT. CDR3 length: 16 residues. CDR3: CASSYVVSRNTGELFF. In DNA form, the CDR3 reads TGTGCCAGCAGTTACGTGGTCTCTAGGAACACCGGGGAGCTGTTTTTT.

This clone rates as medium-sized. The J gene is TRBJ1-4, the V gene TRBV11-3; 8 nucleotides align to TRBD1. CDR1 SGHNT and CDR2 YENEEA come from the germline V gene. V trimming: 5 bases; J trimming: 7 bases; junction bases outside the gene matches: 9. The CDR3 contains 15 residues. CDR3 residues: CASSPQGAEAEKLFF. For the CDR3, the DNA is TGTGCCAGCAGCCCTCAGGGGGCGGAAGCTGAAAAACTGTTTTTT.

Regarding this clone: The conserved final phenylalanine or tryptophan is absent from the CDR3, which likely points to a read error. The DNA is left out, because the CDR3 cannot be placed on it with certainty; the CDR3 is given as TCRdb lists it. J is TRBJ1-4 and V is TRBV7-2; no DNA check was done on the table's D call, TRBD1. Ends included, the CDR3 has 13 residues. Germline values: CDR1 SGHTA, CDR2 FQGNSA. CDR3: CASSFGDRALNFS.

In its sample, this clone was seen a few times. The chain links TRBV9 to TRBJ2-3; TRBD2 matches at 10 bases. With 2 bases clipped from V and 6 bases from J, the junction kept 6 bases outside the gene matches. Germline V lookup: CDR1 SGDLS, CDR2 YYNGEE. The CDR3 has 15 residues. The CDR3 protein is CASSVASGRGDTQYF. CDR3 nucleotides: TGTGCCAGCAGCGTCGCTAGCGGGAGAGGGGATACGCAGTATTTT.

This chain joins TRBV6-8 and TRBJ1-5; D is perhaps TRBD1 (5 bases). Germline assignment: CDR1 MNHGY and CDR2 SAAAGT. CDR3 size: 15 residues. Trimming cost V 5 bases and J 0 bases, with 11 bases left between them. CDR3 coding DNA: TGTGCCAGCAGTGGGCAGGGCTATAGCAATCAGCCCCAGCATTTT. Protein: CASSGQGYSNQPQHF.

The V and J genes are TRBV23-1 and TRBJ1-1; 7 nucleotides match TRBD1. TRBV23-1 is classed as an ORF, of uncertain function. This CDR3 contains 13 residues. J gave up 10 bases and V 6 bases, and 11 bases lay outside the gene matches. The DNA of the CDR3 is TGCGCCAGCAGCCAAGAAACAGGGGTAGGAGCTTTCTTT. Translated, it gives CASSQETGVGAFF.

This rearrangement joins TRBV14 to TRBJ1-2, with D perhaps TRBD1 (6 bases). Trimming removed 4 bases from V and 4 bases from J, with 19 bases in between. Looked up from germline, CDR1 is SGHDN and CDR2 is FVKESK. The CDR3 has 16 residues. CDR3 amino acids: CASSPQAATGSYGYTF. CDR3 in DNA: TGTGCCAGCAGCCCGCAGGCCGCCACAGGGAGCTATGGCTACACCTTC.

This clone has only a few counts. The genes are TRBV15 and TRBJ2-5; a possible D gene is TRBD2 (5 bases). Trimming shortened V by 0 bases and J by 3 bases, and 11 bases separated the two germline ends. This CDR3 is 15 amino acids long. Germline CDR1 LNHNV, CDR2 YYDKDF (reference sequence). The CDR3 is CATSRDGIREETQYF. CDR3 coding DNA: TGTGCCACCAGCAGAGACGGGATACGGGAAGAGACCCAGTACTTC.